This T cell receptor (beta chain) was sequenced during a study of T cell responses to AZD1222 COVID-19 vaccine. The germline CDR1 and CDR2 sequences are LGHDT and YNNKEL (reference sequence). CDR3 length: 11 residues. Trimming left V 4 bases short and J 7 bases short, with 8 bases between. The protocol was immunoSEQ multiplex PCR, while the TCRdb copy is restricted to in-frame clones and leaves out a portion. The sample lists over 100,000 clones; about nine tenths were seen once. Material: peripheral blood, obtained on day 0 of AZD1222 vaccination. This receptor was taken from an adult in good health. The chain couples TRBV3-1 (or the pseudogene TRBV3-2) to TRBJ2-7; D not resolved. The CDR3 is CASSPLEEQYF. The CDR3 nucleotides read TGTGCCAGCAGCCCCCTGGAAGAGCAGTACTTC.